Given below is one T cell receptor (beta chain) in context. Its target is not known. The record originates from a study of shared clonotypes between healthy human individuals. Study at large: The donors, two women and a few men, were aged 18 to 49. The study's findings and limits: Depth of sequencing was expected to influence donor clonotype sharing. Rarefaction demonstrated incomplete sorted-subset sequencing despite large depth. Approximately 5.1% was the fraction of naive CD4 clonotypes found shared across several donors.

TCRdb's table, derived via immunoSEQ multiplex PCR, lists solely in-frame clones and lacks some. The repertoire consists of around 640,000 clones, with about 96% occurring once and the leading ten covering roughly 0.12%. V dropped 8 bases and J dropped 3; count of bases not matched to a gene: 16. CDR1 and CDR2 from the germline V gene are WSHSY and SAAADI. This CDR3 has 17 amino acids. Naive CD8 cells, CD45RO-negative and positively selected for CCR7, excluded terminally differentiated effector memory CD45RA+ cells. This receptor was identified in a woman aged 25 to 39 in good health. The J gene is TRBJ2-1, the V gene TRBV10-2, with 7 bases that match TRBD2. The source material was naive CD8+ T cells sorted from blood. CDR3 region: CASGQGRDYAFYNEQFF. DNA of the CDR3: TGCGCCAGCGGGCAAGGTCGGGACTATGCCTTCTACAATGAGCAGTTCTTC.